This TCR beta chain was sequenced for a study of monozygotic twins with inflammatory bowel disease. The CDR3 extends over 16 amino acids. CDR1 and CDR2 (germline): SGDLS, YYNGEE. As concerns this clonotype: No antigen is known for it.

Study-wide points: No difference in repertoire similarity was seen between concordant and discordant twins, possibly because power was limited. Differing immunosuppressive treatments may have added variability to patient repertoires. Other individuals had fewer clonotypes in common with IBD patients than with healthy twins, especially with disease activity.

Nested PCRs (about 15 and 9 cycles, two total) were applied to TCRalpha and TCRbeta cDNA. TCRdb re-called the 5' RACE reads and catalogs CDR3 proteins one per entry, DNA excluded. The table for this sample gives about 110,000 distinct CDR3 sequences. The chain employs TRBV9 and TRBJ2-5; TCRdb lists TRBD1, though no DNA is available to test this call. The receptor was isolated from a human donor with ulcerative colitis or Crohn's disease, or a healthy co-twin of an affected twin (not recorded which). Sequenced: blood. The CDR3: CASSVGTTGWEETQYF.